This T cell receptor (beta chain) was sequenced for a study of shared clonotypes between healthy human individuals. Overall study: There were three CD4 naive, three CD4 memory, two CD8 naive and one CD8 memory plates per donor. Broader study findings: Richness estimates generally favored naive over memory subsets. A small donor pool kept down the genetic and exposure-history diversity that was represented.

Clones were sequenced by immunoSEQ multiplex PCR, and TCRdb holds only the in-frame ones, with some missing. Of roughly 720,000 clones in the sample, around 91% were seen once. The ends lost 2 bases at V and 8 bases at J; junction bases unmatched: 6. Germline CDR1 is MNHEY and CDR2 is SMNVEV (reference sequence). The CDR3 runs 15 residues. A word on this clone: Antigen: not known.

The TCR originated in a young man in good health. Some clones in this sample may be carry-over from other donors' samples. The chain employs TRBV27 and TRBJ2-2, with TRBD2 matching 9 bases. Sequencing was performed on memory CD8+ T cells from PBMCs. Subset specified: CD45RO+ cells pooled with CCR7-negative TemRA cells. In DNA form, the CDR3 reads TGTGCCAGCAGTTTAGCGGGAGGGGGCGCGGGGGAGCTGTTTTTT. Protein sequence: CASSLAGGGAGELFF.